Listed below are T cell receptor beta chains from one sample, sequenced in a study of control samples from healthy donors and cancer patients. Produced via immunoSEQ multiplex PCR; TCRdb's table is partial and in-frame only. This table has about 140,000 clones, 80% to 95% appearing once. Input material: blood. These receptors were taken from a man younger than 45 in good health. CDR3s leave out the opening cysteine and the closing phenylalanine or tryptophan. Fields, in order: V gene, clone size, CDR3 protein. Clone sizes are given selectively: once, few, many, or a class where the clone is expanded.

V gene: TRBV28; clone size: -; CDR3 protein: ASSSQIAGGSQETQY
V gene: TRBV20-1; clone size: -; CDR3 protein: SARSGNEQF
V gene: TRBV24-1; clone size: -; CDR3 protein: ATPDVLAGVWNIQY
V gene: TRBV15; clone size: many; CDR3 protein: ATSRAGTSGYGYT
V gene: TRBV7-8; clone size: -; CDR3 protein: ASSGPMGDTQY
V gene: TRBV4-1; clone size: -; CDR3 protein: ASRGRAGGRQETQY
V gene: TRBV4-2; clone size: -; CDR3 protein: ASSQDVIRGPYTDTQY
V gene: TRBV6-5; clone size: -; CDR3 protein: ASSHPGSYEQY
V gene: TRBV6-6; clone size: -; CDR3 protein: ASSADRLLAKNIQY
V gene: TRBV5-5; clone size: -; CDR3 protein: ASSLAGRGHQPQH
V gene: TRBV6-6; clone size: -; CDR3 protein: ASSYSGQNGDQPQH
V gene: TRBV7-2; clone size: -; CDR3 protein: ASSFDRGGEQY
V gene: TRBV7-2; clone size: -; CDR3 protein: AGSPNRGPGEKLF
V gene: TRBV6-1; clone size: -; CDR3 protein: ASSEAPKWGLAGGPGSEQF
V gene: TRBV4-1; clone size: -; CDR3 protein: ASSQAKGTVNGYT
V gene: TRBV28; clone size: -; CDR3 protein: ASSPTGWNTEAF
V gene: TRBV28; clone size: -; CDR3 protein: ASSSPEAGVRTGELF
V gene: TRBV15; clone size: -; CDR3 protein: ATRPGGLTEAF
V gene: TRBV28; clone size: once; CDR3 protein: ASSFGGPISNQPQH
V gene: TRBV19; clone size: -; CDR3 protein: ASSLLAGAYEQY
V gene: TRBV5-6; clone size: -; CDR3 protein: ASSLSGSFQPQH
V gene: TRBV3-1/TRBV3-2; clone size: -; CDR3 protein: ASSQVSGNTIY
V gene: TRBV6-2/TRBV6-3; clone size: -; CDR3 protein: ASSYFGRGRPDSPLH
V gene: TRBV7-9; clone size: -; CDR3 protein: ASSPQRPSGSRRGNEQF
V gene: TRBV18; clone size: -; CDR3 protein: ASSPHTVSEGLLSSYNEQF
V gene: TRBV30; clone size: few; CDR3 protein: AWRRTGGGYRSYEQY
V gene: TRBV6-5; clone size: -; CDR3 protein: ASRDRASQPQH
V gene: TRBV15; clone size: few; CDR3 protein: ATSRGTDISSEQF
V gene: TRBV19; clone size: -; CDR3 protein: ASSIASGADGYT
V gene: TRBV4-3; clone size: once; CDR3 protein: ASSQDFSSSYEQY
V gene: TRBV13; clone size: -; CDR3 protein: ASSLGPRVSGNTIY
V gene: TRBV12-3/TRBV12-4; clone size: -; CDR3 protein: ASQIEGNTEAF
V gene: TRBV7-9; clone size: -; CDR3 protein: ASSSKQGRTDTQY
V gene: TRBV25-1; clone size: -; CDR3 protein: ASSEARGNTGELF
V gene: TRBV3-1/TRBV3-2; clone size: -; CDR3 protein: ASSQGHSYT
V gene: TRBV19; clone size: -; CDR3 protein: ASSWSGAYEQY
V gene: TRBV7-8; clone size: -; CDR3 protein: ASSLFAGENEQF
V gene: TRBV27; clone size: -; CDR3 protein: ASSPDSAGVPYNEQF
V gene: TRBV5-1; clone size: -; CDR3 protein: ASSELAGAYNEQF
V gene: TRBV14; clone size: -; CDR3 protein: ASIKGQGATEQY
V gene: TRBV4-1; clone size: -; CDR3 protein: ASSPRDTDSYEQY
V gene: TRBV19; clone size: -; CDR3 protein: ASTGGRVAEAF
V gene: TRBV28; clone size: few; CDR3 protein: ASSPQQGNGNSPLH
V gene: TRBV5-5; clone size: -; CDR3 protein: ASSTGTGDYGYT
V gene: TRBV9; clone size: -; CDR3 protein: ASSVGHVVNTEAF